The sequence of this T cell receptor beta chain was determined in a study of cytomegalovirus exposure and HLA in healthy donors. Whole-study results and caveats: Highly shared variants forming one cluster were likely a sequencing artifact.

Trimming removed 5 bases from V and 3 bases from J; junction bases left unmatched: 4. In germline, CDR1 is SGHVS, CDR2 FNYEAQ. This CDR3 spans 13 amino acids. Regarding donors, all were healthy bone marrow donors. In this sample, this clone turned up once. Antigen: not known. A multiplex PCR was run with 60 Vbeta primers and 13 Jbeta primers. TCRdb's copy holds only in-frame clones and misses some; the assay was immunoSEQ multiplex PCR. The sample lists some 210,000 clones; under 85% were seen once. Sequenced: PBMCs. The rearrangement links TRBV7-6 to TRBJ2-7, with 7 nucleotides matching TRBD2. This receptor was identified in a woman between 45 and 65 years old in good health and CMV-seropositive. CDR3 in amino acids: CASSQAGHYEQYF. The DNA for the CDR3 is TGTGCCAGCAGCCAAGCGGGGCACTACGAGCAGTACTTC.